This TCR beta chain was obtained from a study of cytomegalovirus exposure and HLA in healthy donors. The protocol was immunoSEQ multiplex PCR, while the TCRdb copy is restricted to in-frame clones and leaves out a portion. In the table there are 71,000 or so clones, approximately 94% of which are singletons. Study-wide results and limits: Most TCR sequences were uncommon, yet certain public TCRs appeared in many donors.

This clone came up once. Antigen: not known. Looked up from germline, CDR1 is MNHEY and CDR2 is SVGAGI. The CDR3 runs 15 residues. J lost 4 bases, V lost 6 bases, and 7 bases had no gene match. The chain recombines TRBV6-5 with TRBJ2-2, with 8 nucleotides matching TRBD2. This clonotype originated in a woman aged 18-29 years in good health and CMV-seronegative. The sample consisted of PBMCs. The CDR3 reads CASSLSGAATGELFF. The CDR3 DNA follows: TGTGCCAGCAGCCTTAGCGGGGCGGCCACCGGGGAGCTGTTTTTT.